A selection of T cell receptor beta chains follows, all from one sample in a study of T cell changes during pregnancy in multiple sclerosis. TCRdb keeps only in-frame clones here, not all; method: immunoSEQ multiplex PCR. The sample consists of roughly 38,000 clones, 91% of them appearing once. The sequences come from CD4+ T cells from peripheral blood mononuclear cells, collected after pregnancy. These receptors originate from a female donor in good health, enrolled as a control in a pregnancy study. CDR3s include the opening cysteine and the closing phenylalanine or tryptophan. The D gene is left open where the match is weak. Expanded clones get a size class; other rows say once, few or many, or leave the size out.

j_call	d_call	clone_size	v_call	cdr3_length	cdr3_nt	cdr3_aa
TRBJ1-1	.	.	TRBV28	13	TGTGCCAGCAGTTTATCCGTTTTAACTGAAGCTTTCTTT	CASSLSVLTEAFF
TRBJ2-7	TRBD1	.	TRBV11-2	14	TGTGCCAGCAGCTTCGAGACAGGGGGCTACGAGCAGTACTTC	CASSFETGGYEQYF
TRBJ1-1	.	.	TRBV28	14	TGTGCCAGCAGCATCAGGGGCAGGACCACTGAAGCTTTCTTT	CASSIRGRTTEAFF
TRBJ2-2	.	.	TRBV11-2	17	TGTGCCAGCAGCCCCGCCCGAGCTCTGCCCCGTACCGGGGAGCTGTTTTTT	CASSPARALPRTGELFF
TRBJ2-7	TRBD1	.	TRBV7-9	16	TGTGCCAGCAGCCATGGGGGGGACAGGGGCTCCTACGAGCAGTACTTC	CASSHGGDRGSYEQYF
TRBJ2-3	TRBD2	.	TRBV27	19	TGTGCCAGCAAATTATACGGCCTAATAGTGGGGAGGGACGCAGATACGCAGTATTTT	CASKLYGLIVGRDADTQYF
TRBJ1-5	TRBD1	.	TRBV19	18	TGTGCCTCAATACCGACAGGGGGCTTTGTGACTAGCAATCAGCCCCAGCATTTT	CASIPTGGFVTSNQPQHF
TRBJ1-6	TRBD1	.	TRBV6-5	14	TGTGCCAGCATCAAAGACAGGGACGGCTCACCCCTCCACTTT	CASIKDRDGSPLHF
TRBJ1-2	.	.	TRBV18	15	TGTGCCAGCTCACTTTACAGGGATGCTAACTATGGCTACACCTTC	CASSLYRDANYGYTF
TRBJ2-7	.	.	TRBV28	12	TGTGCCAGCAGTCGAGTTAGCGGCGAGCAGTACTTC	CASSRVSGEQYF
TRBJ1-3	.	few	TRBV5-1	17	TGCGCCAGCAGCCGGGAGGTCCGGGGCGTCTCTGGAAACACCATATATTTT	CASSREVRGVSGNTIYF
TRBJ1-2	.	.	TRBV19	15	TGTGCCATCCAGGATGGGGCCCTGACAGGCTATGGCTACACCTTC	CAIQDGALTGYGYTF
TRBJ2-2	.	.	TRBV5-4	15	TGTGCCAGCAGCTGGCGACAGGCAAACACCGGGGAGCTGTTTTTT	CASSWRQANTGELFF
TRBJ2-3	.	.	TRBV11-3	16	TGTGCCAGCAGCTTAGATGGTAGCAGATTCACAGATACGCAGTATTTT	CASSLDGSRFTDTQYF
TRBJ2-5	TRBD1	.	TRBV5-1	14	TGCGCCAGCAGCTTGGATTGGGACAGAGAGACCCAGTACTTC	CASSLDWDRETQYF
TRBJ1-2	TRBD1	.	TRBV5-4	16	TGTGCCAGCAGCTTAAACCCCACAGGGGCCCTATATGGCTACACCTTC	CASSLNPTGALYGYTF
TRBJ1-6	TRBD1	few	TRBV10-3	14	TGTGCCATCAGGGGTACAGGGGATCATTCACCCCTCCACTTT	CAIRGTGDHSPLHF
TRBJ2-3	TRBD1	once	TRBV11-1	14	TGTGCCAGCAGCTTAGATCCCCGACAGGGATTGGGGTATTTT	CASSLDPRQGLGYF
TRBJ2-3	TRBD1	.	TRBV29-1	14	TGCAGCGTTGAAAGGGACAGGGCGAAAAATACGCAGTATTTT	CSVERDRAKNTQYF